This entry lists 15 T cell receptor beta chains sequenced from one sample in a study of T cell responses to AZD1222 COVID-19 vaccine. Sequencing was performed with immunoSEQ multiplex PCR; in TCRdb, only in-frame clones are kept and a portion is missing. The sample has 94,000 or so clones, 85% to 90% seen once. Sequencing was performed on peripheral blood, taken on day 0 of AZD1222 vaccination. The receptors here all came from an adult in good health.

The chain employs TRBV19 and TRBJ2-2; D is undetermined. This CDR3 spans 14 amino acids. Germline-derived CDR1 and CDR2 are LNHDA and SQIVND (reference sequence). Trimming took 4 bases from V and 4 from J, leaving 10 bases between them. The CDR3 coding sequence is TGTGCCAGTAGTAGCCTAGTGAGCACCGGGGAGCTGTTTTTT. As protein: CASSSLVSTGELFF. Supplemented by reference TRBV19 and TRBJ2-2, the full variable domain reads DGGITQSPKYLFRKEGQNVTLSCEQNLNHDAMYWYRQDPGQGLRLIYYSQIVNDFQKGDIAEGYSVSREKKESFPLTVTSAQKNPTAFYLCASSSLVSTGELFFGEGSRLTVL.

This clone was recorded once. The chain employs TRBV10-3 and TRBJ1-2, with D uncertain. Germline CDR1 reads ENHRY; CDR2 reads SYGVKD. CDR3 size: 14 residues. Trimming left V 3 bases short and J 5 bases short, with 13 bases between. The CDR3 nucleotides read TGTGCCATCAGTGAAAGGACTGCAGATTATGGCTACACCTTC. Translated: CAISERTADYGYTF.

This sequence joins TRBV24-1 and TRBJ2-1; 7 bases map to TRBD1. The CDR3 has 11 residues. V shed 9 bases and J 12 bases; nucleotides not matched to a gene: 7. Germline V CDR1 and CDR2: KGHDR, SFDVKD. The CDR3 loop reads CATSARDRQFF. The CDR3 bases are TGTGCCACCTCTGCCCGGGACAGGCAGTTCTTC.

The chain carries TRBV7-9 and TRBJ1-5, with D perhaps TRBD1 (6 bases). V lost 1 base and J lost 0, with 10 bases in between. The CDR3 spans 16 residues. The germline gives CDR1 SEHNR, CDR2 FQNEAQ (reference sequence). The CDR3: CASSLGQGHSNQPQHF. CDR3 in DNA: TGTGCCAGCAGCTTAGGGCAGGGGCATAGCAATCAGCCCCAGCATTTT. Filled out from reference TRBV7-9 and TRBJ1-5, the complete variable domain reads DTGVSQNPRHKITKRGQNVTFRCDPISEHNRLYWYRQTLGQGPEFLTYFQNEAQLEKSRLLSDRFSAERPKGSFSTLEIQRTEQGDSAMYLCASSLGQGHSNQPQHFGDGTRLSIL.

The chain is built from TRBV28 and TRBJ2-7, with TRBD2 matching over 15 bases. V shed 8 bases and J 3 bases; nucleotides not matched to a gene: 2. The CDR3 runs 14 residues. Germline values: CDR1 MDHEN, CDR2 SYDVKM. The CDR3 DNA reads TGTGCCAGCGGGACTAGCGGGAGGAACTACGAGCAGTACTTC. It is translated as CASGTSGRNYEQYF.

The chain employs TRBV28 and TRBJ1-5, with D perhaps TRBD1 (5 bases). The CDR3 is 15 amino acids. V lost 6 bases and J 0 bases, leaving 12 bases between the germline ends. Germline V CDR1 and CDR2: MDHEN, SYDVKM. The CDR3 protein is CASSLGPFSNQPQHF. The CDR3 nucleotides are TGTGCCAGCAGCCTGGGACCCTTTAGCAATCAGCCCCAGCATTTT.

The rearrangement uses TRBV11-3 and TRBJ1-2; unclear D gene. The CDR3 runs 15 residues. Germline V gene sequence: CDR1 SGHNT, CDR2 YENEEA. V lost 1 base to trimming and J lost 4 bases, with 13 bases between them. CDR3 nucleotide sequence: TGTGCCAGCAGCTTAGCCCGGGAGTTCGGCTATGGCTACACCTTC. Translation gives CASSLAREFGYGYTF.

The chain has TRBV4-2 and TRBJ2-3; 13 bases fit TRBD2. The CDR3 runs to 15 residues. In germline, CDR1 is LGHNA, CDR2 YNFKEQ. J lost 4 bases, V lost 4 bases, and 2 bases had no gene match. This CDR3 is CASSRTSGSPDTQYF. The CDR3 DNA sequence: TGTGCCAGCAGCCGGACTAGCGGGAGCCCAGATACGCAGTATTTT.

This clone was detected a few times. J is TRBJ2-7 and V is TRBV7-9, with 12 bases fitting TRBD2. Germline assignment: CDR1 SEHNR and CDR2 FQNEAQ (reference sequence). This CDR3 has 16 residues. Germline trimming cut 1 base from V and 5 bases from J; bases unmatched to any gene: 6. CDR3 DNA: TGTGCCAGCAGCTTAGTCCGGACTAGCGGGAACAACGAGCAGTACTTC. Protein: CASSLVRTSGNNEQYF.

V usage is TRBV6-6 and J usage is TRBJ2-7; 11 bases match TRBD2. Germline V lookup: CDR1 MNHNY, CDR2 SVGAGI (reference sequence). Unmatched junction bases numbered 4, after V lost 5 bases and J lost 1 base. This CDR3 has 15 residues. This CDR3 reads CASSPLAGGSYEQYF. DNA for the CDR3: TGTGCCAGCAGTCCTCTAGCGGGAGGTTCCTACGAGCAGTACTTC.

V gene TRBV5-5 combines with J gene TRBJ2-7; no reliable D call. Germline values: CDR1 SGHKS, CDR2 YYEKEE (reference sequence). The length of the CDR3 is 14 residues. V was cut by 3 bases and J by 3 bases, with 13 bases left in between. The CDR3 region is CASSSGPRDYEQYF. CDR3 coding DNA: TGTGCCAGCAGCTCCGGACCCCGTGACTACGAGCAGTACTTC.

CDR3 DNA: TGCGCCAGCAGTTACGCCGGGGACAGGGTGATCTACGAGCAGTACTTC. It yields the protein CASSYAGDRVIYEQYF. The chain combines TRBV5-1 with TRBJ2-7; 9 nucleotides match TRBD1. With 5 bases clipped from V and 3 bases from J, the junction kept 12 bases outside the gene matches. This CDR3 contains 16 residues. CDR1 is SGHRS, CDR2 YFSETQ, per germline. Together with reference TRBV5-1 and TRBJ2-7, the CDR3 gives the full variable domain: KAGVTQTPRYLIKTRGQQVTLSCSPISGHRSVSWYQQTPGQGLQFLFEYFSETQRNKGNFPGRFSGRQFSNSRSEMNVSTLELGDSALYLCASSYAGDRVIYEQYFGPGTRLTVT.

The chain joins TRBV28 to TRBJ2-1; D remains ambiguous. The CDR3 contains 12 residues. From germline, CDR1 is MDHEN and CDR2 SYDVKM. V was cut by 3 bases and J by 8 bases, with 8 bases left in between. CDR3 in DNA: TGTGCCAGCAGTTTCGAATACTATGAGCAGTTCTTC. This translates into CASSFEYYEQFF.

J is TRBJ2-7 and V is TRBV27; TRBD1 aligns across 9 bases. This CDR3 is built from 16 residues. Per germline, CDR1 MNHEY and CDR2 SMNVEV (reference sequence). The J segment lost 5 bases and the V segment lost 5 bases, leaving 13 bases of the junction unmatched. The CDR3 reads CASSASPGQGIDEQYF. DNA for the CDR3: TGTGCCAGCAGTGCAAGCCCGGGACAGGGTATCGACGAGCAGTACTTC.

This clone was seen a few times. V is TRBV21-1 and J is TRBJ2-7; whether TRBD2, the table's D call, matches the DNA was not checked. TRBV21-1 is termed a pseudogene. The CDR3 loop spans 14 amino acids. Written as DNA, the CDR3 is TGTGCCAGCAGCTCCAAGGGGGGGGCCTACGAGCAGTACTTC. Amino acids: CASSSKGGAYEQYF.